The 19 T cell receptor beta chains below were found in one sample sequenced in a study of OX40 agonist ivuxolimab in advanced cancers. Sequencing used immunoSEQ multiplex PCR; TCRdb keeps in-frame clones, though not all of them. The sample shows 65,000 to 90,000 clones, roughly 90% of them seen only once. This sample comprised CD4+ or CD8+ T cells sorted from blood, obtained in a trial of the OX40 agonist ivuxolimab. These receptor sequences come from an adult with an advanced solid tumor such as melanoma, head and neck, liver or kidney cancer.

The chain is built from TRBV27 and TRBJ2-7, with TRBD2 identical over 8 bases. Looked up from germline, CDR1 is MNHEY and CDR2 is SMNVEV (reference sequence). The CDR3 contains 15 residues. V trimming: 2 bases; J trimming: 2 bases; junction bases outside the gene matches: 5. CDR3 protein: CASSLLGRGAYEQYF. The CDR3 coding sequence is TGTGCCAGCAGTTTACTTGGGCGGGGGGCCTACGAGCAGTACTTC.

This clone was seen once. The chain has TRBV7-6 and TRBJ2-1; 7 nucleotides line up with TRBD1. CDR1 is SGHVS and CDR2 is FNYEAQ in the germline V gene. Trimming removed 0 bases from V and 4 bases from J; junction bases left unmatched: 6. CDR3 size: 16 residues. The CDR3 DNA is TGTGCCAGCAGCTTAGCCCTGGGACAGCCTTACAATGAGCAGTTCTTC. Translating it yields CASSLALGQPYNEQFF.

This clone was detected only a few times. The chain carries TRBV21-1 and TRBJ2-7; no check of the table's D call, TRBD1, against the DNA was made. TRBV21-1 is flagged as a pseudogene. This CDR3 is built from 17 residues. The CDR3, as DNA: TGTGCCAGCGGACGAACCAACAGGGAAACTAAGACCTACGAGCAGTACTTC. Amino acids: CASGRTNRETKTYEQYF.

A single count supports this clone. This sequence joins TRBV4-1 and TRBJ2-3; TRBD1 aligns across 8 bases. The junction had 19 bases not matched to a gene; V was cut back by 0 bases and J by 2 bases. Germline CDR1 is MGHRA and CDR2 is YSYEKL. The CDR3 covers 21 residues. The CDR3: CASSQDTSEVGQGRPTDTQYF. Written as DNA, the CDR3 is TGCGCCAGCAGCCAAGATACTTCTGAGGTCGGACAGGGAAGACCCACAGATACGCAGTATTTT.

The chain combines TRBV6-4 with TRBJ1-6, with 7 bases aligning to TRBD1. V was clipped by 0 bases and J by 9 bases; unmatched bases: 5. This CDR3 is built from 15 residues. Germline CDR1 reads MRHNA; CDR2 reads SNTAGT. DNA of the CDR3: TGTGCCAGCAGTGACTCGTCAGGGGGTATTTCACCCCTCCACTTT. Encoded protein: CASSDSSGGISPLHF.

The V and J genes are TRBV5-6 and TRBJ1-1, with D maybe TRBD1 (5 bases). The CDR3 consists of 12 residues. The V end was cut by 4 bases, the J end by 8 bases, with 12 bases between. Germline V gene data show CDR1 as SGHDT and CDR2 as YYEEEE. The CDR3 protein is CASSPGSSEAFF. CDR3 in DNA: TGTGCCAGCAGCCCAGGGTCCTCCGAAGCTTTCTTT.

V gene TRBV7-6 combines with J gene TRBJ2-2; D may be TRBD2 (6 bases). The V gene lost 9 bases and the J gene lost 3 bases, with 8 bases spanning the gap. CDR1 is SGHVS and CDR2 is FNYEAQ in the germline V gene. The CDR3 spans 12 residues. The CDR3 DNA reads as TGTGCCAGTACGGGGGACACCGGGGAGCTGTTTTTT. This sequence encodes CASTGDTGELFF.

The chain combines TRBV7-6 with TRBJ2-7, with D perhaps matching TRBD2 (5 bases). CDR3 length: 15 amino acids. The germline V and J ends were trimmed by 5 bases and 6 bases, with 20 bases remaining between them. The V gene's germline CDR1 is SGHVS and CDR2 FNYEAQ. CDR3 amino acids: CASSPAAGLSLEQYF. The CDR3 DNA reads TGTGCCAGCAGCCCCGCAGCAGGACTTAGTCTCGAGCAGTACTTC.

This chain connects TRBV11-2 to TRBJ2-2; a weak D match, TRBD1 (6 bases). Germline V lookup: CDR1 SGHAT, CDR2 FQNNGV. V was trimmed by 7 bases and J by 8 bases, leaving 20 bases between them. This CDR3 has 15 residues. CDR3 loop: CASTTGFGGTGELFF. The DNA for the CDR3 is TGTGCCAGCACCACAGGTTTTGGGGGCACGGGGGAGCTGTTTTTT. The variable domain in full, completed from reference TRBV11-2 and TRBJ2-2, reads EAGVAQSPRYKIIEKRQSVAFWCNPISGHATLYWYQQILGQGPKLLIQFQNNGVVDDSQLPKDRFSAERLKGVDSTLKIQPAKLEDSAVYLCASTTGFGGTGELFFGEGSRLTVL.

This chain uses TRBV6-4 with TRBJ2-1; tentatively, D is TRBD1 (5 bases). The CDR3 has 16 amino acids. The V end lost 1 base, the J end lost 8 bases, and 18 bases lay between the germline ends. The germline CDR1 and CDR2 sequences are MRHNA and SNTAGT. For the CDR3, the DNA is TGTGCCAGCAGTGACTTTTCAAGGGGTAGGTTCGATGAGCAGTTCTTC. This encodes CASSDFSRGRFDEQFF.

This clone has only one observation. The chain employs TRBV28 and TRBJ1-2; 8 bases match TRBD1. This CDR3 spans 17 amino acids. Trimming at V came to 2 bases and at J to 4 bases, leaving 12 bases not matched to a gene. CDR1 and CDR2 (germline): MDHEN, SYDVKM. The CDR3 reads CASSLVESDRALYGYTF. CDR3 nucleotides: TGTGCCAGCAGTTTAGTTGAATCGGACAGGGCTCTCTATGGCTACACCTTC.

The chain couples TRBV5-5 to TRBJ1-1; D unclear. V was cut by 1 base and J by 1 base, with 5 bases left in between. Germline lookup yields CDR1 SGHKS and CDR2 YYEKEE (reference sequence). CDR3 length: 13 amino acids. For the CDR3, the DNA is TGTGCCAGCAGCTTGCCGGGGAACACTGAAGCTTTCTTT. It yields the protein CASSLPGNTEAFF.

This chain joins TRBV13 and TRBJ2-1, with D hard to call. The CDR3 covers 13 residues. The germline V gene encodes CDR1 PRHDT and CDR2 FYEKMQ (reference sequence). V was shortened by 0 bases and J by 9 bases, with 9 bases between the two germline ends. CDR3 sequence (DNA): TGTGCCAGCAGCTTAGGTTCAGGTCCTGAGCAGTTCTTC. This codes for CASSLGSGPEQFF.

The chain employs TRBV15 and TRBJ2-3; 10 bases fit TRBD2. The CDR3 totals 20 residues. Unmatched junction bases numbered 16, after V lost 3 bases and J lost 1 base. Germline-derived CDR1 and CDR2 are LNHNV and YYDKDF (reference sequence). CDR3 bases: TGTGCCACCAGCAGCGACCCCCCTCCTGATCTAGCGGGGGGCACAGATACGCAGTATTTT. It specifies CATSSDPPPDLAGGTDTQYF.

V gene TRBV27 combines with J gene TRBJ2-7; 8 bases fit TRBD2. The CDR3 sequence is 16 residues long. Trimming took 2 bases from V and 3 from J; bases not matched to a gene: 9. Germline V lookup: CDR1 MNHEY, CDR2 SMNVEV (reference sequence). The CDR3 nucleotides are TGTGCCAGCAGTTTACGGGAGGGGCGCAGGTTCTACGAGCAGTACTTC. Its translation: CASSLREGRRFYEQYF.

The chain links TRBV30 to TRBJ2-1; TRBD2 aligns across 9 bases. Looked up from germline, CDR1 is GTSNPN and CDR2 is SVGIG (reference sequence). The CDR3 contains 18 residues. V lost 0 bases to trimming and J lost 5 bases; unmatched junction nucleotides: 14. CDR3 in DNA: TGTGCCTGGAGTGTACACCCGCCAGCGGGGGGCCCACACAATGAGCAGTTCTTC. Amino acids: CAWSVHPPAGGPHNEQFF.

The gene calls are TRBV6-5 and TRBJ1-1, with D possibly TRBD1 on 5 matching bases. Germline loops: CDR1 MNHEY, CDR2 SVGAGI. Trimming shortened V by 5 bases and J by 7 bases, and 8 bases separated the two germline ends. The CDR3 extends over 11 amino acids. The CDR3, as DNA: TGTGCCAGCAGTCCGGGGCTTGAAGCTTTCTTT. Translation gives CASSPGLEAFF.

This chain links TRBV11-2 with TRBJ2-3; 15 positions agree with TRBD2. Germline loops: CDR1 SGHAT, CDR2 FQNNGV. Trimming removed 5 bases from V and 0 bases from J; junction bases left unmatched: 6. The CDR3 is 18 residues long. CDR3 in amino acids: CASSPYGLAGGSTDTQYF. The CDR3 DNA reads as TGTGCCAGCAGCCCCTACGGACTAGCGGGGGGGAGCACAGATACGCAGTATTTT. Combining the CDR3 with reference TRBV11-2 and TRBJ2-3 gives the whole variable domain EAGVAQSPRYKIIEKRQSVAFWCNPISGHATLYWYQQILGQGPKLLIQFQNNGVVDDSQLPKDRFSAERLKGVDSTLKIQPAKLEDSAVYLCASSPYGLAGGSTDTQYFGPGTRLTVL.

The genes are TRBV4-1 and TRBJ2-2, with 7 bases aligning to TRBD1. The junction had 18 bases not matched to a gene; V was cut back by 0 bases and J by 5 bases. In germline, CDR1 is MGHRA, CDR2 YSYEKL. This CDR3 has 20 amino acids. CDR3 loop: CASSQDMAPSETGITGELFF. In DNA form, the CDR3 reads TGCGCCAGCAGCCAAGATATGGCCCCTTCCGAGACAGGGATAACCGGGGAGCTGTTTTTT.